These T cell receptor beta chains were read from a single sample in a study of T-cell reconstitution after alpha-beta-depleted transplantation in children. MiXCR was run by TCRdb on the PCR reads, yielding one entry per CDR3 protein. Among 540,000 or so distinct CDR3 sequences listed, under 30% were seen once. The sample was PBMCs, mostly from graft donor cells, taken 360 days after TCRalphabeta/CD19-depleted stem cell transplant. The receptors were sampled from a boy less than two years old who had a stem cell transplant for acute myeloid leukemia, so the T cells may come from the graft donor. The CDR3 runs from the conserved cysteine through the conserved F or W. Fields, in order: V gene, clone size, CDR3 length, D gene, J gene, CDR3 protein, CDR3 DNA. A D gene is named only where the DNA matches it firmly. Clone size is given for some rows only: seen once, a few or many times, or a class if the clone is expanded.

TRBV18,few,13,-,TRBJ2-7,CASSKADGYEQYF,TGTGCCAGCTCAAAGGCCGACGGCTACGAGCAGTACTTC
TRBV12-3/TRBV12-4,many,15,-,TRBJ2-1,CASSFRGSSYNEQFF,TGTGCCAGCAGCTTCCGGGGAAGCTCCTACAATGAGCAGTTCTTC
TRBV7-2,few,13,-,TRBJ2-1,CASSPFSIREQFF,TGTGCCAGCAGCCCGTTCTCCATAAGGGAGCAGTTCTTC
TRBV4-3,few,15,-,TRBJ1-5,CASSQDIGFNQPQHF,TGCGCCAGCAGCCAAGATATCGGCTTCAATCAGCCCCAGCATTTT
TRBV11-2,many,18,TRBD2,TRBJ2-4,CASSLEPTSGVAKNIQYF,TGTGCCAGCAGCTTAGAGCCCACTAGCGGAGTAGCCAAAAACATTCAGTACTTC
TRBV5-1,-,12,-,TRBJ2-1,CASSSVPNEQFF,TGCGCCAGCAGCTCGGTTCCGAATGAGCAGTTCTTC
TRBV15,-,13,-,TRBJ2-1,CATSRDLGFEQFF,TGTGCCACCAGCAGAGATCTCGGATTTGAGCAGTTCTTC
TRBV7-2,few,15,-,TRBJ1-5,CASSFPWGSNQPQHF,TGTGCCAGCAGCTTTCCGTGGGGGAGCAATCAGCCCCAGCATTTT
TRBV21-1,-,16,-,TRBJ2-1,CASSPRSPPPGNEQFF,TGTGCCAGCAGCCCCCGGTCTCCACCCCCAGGGAATGAGCAGTTCTTC
TRBV29-1,many,13,-,TRBJ2-7,CSVSLDSSYEQYF,TGCAGCGTTTCTTTAGACAGCTCCTACGAGCAGTACTTC
TRBV20-1,-,15,TRBD2,TRBJ2-5,CSARRGLADWQTQYF,TGCAGTGCTAGACGCGGACTAGCGGACTGGCAGACCCAGTACTTC
TRBV10-3,-,15,TRBD1,TRBJ2-7,CAISESGTGFHEQYF,TGTGCCATCAGTGAGTCGGGGACAGGGTTCCACGAGCAGTACTTC
TRBV5-4,many,15,-,TRBJ1-2,CASSWDKGLGYGYTF,TGTGCCAGCAGCTGGGACAAGGGGCTTGGGTATGGCTACACCTTC
TRBV12-3/TRBV12-4,-,13,-,TRBJ1-1,CASTADVSSGAFF,TGTGCCAGCACCGCGGACGTTTCGTCCGGAGCTTTCTTT
TRBV4-3,-,17,TRBD2,TRBJ2-3,CASSQDGTRFRTDTQYF,TGCGCCAGCAGCCAAGATGGGACTAGGTTCCGCACAGATACGCAGTATTTT
TRBV7-2,-,15,TRBD1,TRBJ1-2,CASSLNPTGNFGYTF,TGTGCCAGCAGCCTAAACCCGACAGGGAATTTTGGCTACACCTTC
TRBV12-3/TRBV12-4,-,13,-,TRBJ2-3,CASSPLPGYTQYF,TGTGCCAGCAGTCCACTACCGGGATATACGCAGTATTTT
TRBV12-3/TRBV12-4,few,14,-,TRBJ1-5,CASSPEYSNQPQHF,TGTGCCAGCAGTCCCGAGTATAGCAATCAGCCCCAGCATTTT
TRBV27,many,14,-,TRBJ1-5,CASSFGVEGQPQHF,TGTGCCAGCAGTTTTGGGGTAGAGGGTCAGCCCCAGCATTTT
TRBV13,-,16,TRBD1,TRBJ1-1,CASSPRDREEGTEAFF,TGTGCCAGCAGCCCCCGGGACAGGGAGGAAGGCACTGAAGCTTTCTTT
TRBV12-3/TRBV12-4,-,15,-,TRBJ1-5,CASSFLFGSSQPQHF,TGTGCCAGCAGTTTTCTGTTCGGCAGCTCTCAGCCCCAGCATTTT
TRBV20-1,-,13,TRBD2,TRBJ2-1,CSAASGGYNEQFF,TGCAGTGCTGCTAGCGGGGGGTACAATGAGCAGTTCTTC
TRBV20-1,-,12,-,TRBJ1-6,CSALGASSPLHF,TGCAGTGCCCTAGGGGCTAGTTCACCCCTCCACTTT
TRBV5-6,-,15,-,TRBJ2-3,CASSFPSIGTDTQYF,TGTGCCAGCAGCTTCCCTAGCATTGGCACAGATACGCAGTATTTT
TRBV5-5,few,15,-,TRBJ1-5,CASSLLGVGNQPQHF,TGTGCCAGCAGCTTGTTGGGGGTGGGCAATCAGCCCCAGCATTTT
TRBV7-2,many,14,-,TRBJ2-3,CASSFGTRTDTQYF,TGTGCCAGCAGCTTTGGGACTCGGACAGATACGCAGTATTTT
TRBV5-1,many,12,-,TRBJ2-1,CASSLDGTEQFF,TGCGCCAGCAGCTTGGATGGAACTGAGCAGTTCTTC
TRBV24-1,few,15,TRBD1,TRBJ1-1,CATSDSQGARGEAFF,TGTGCCACCAGTGATTCACAGGGGGCGCGGGGTGAAGCTTTCTTT
TRBV15,-,13,-,TRBJ2-2,CATSRGGAGELFF,TGTGCCACCAGCAGAGGTGGGGCCGGGGAGCTGTTTTTT
TRBV7-9,-,15,-,TRBJ2-2,CASEPRAKWTGELFF,TGTGCCAGCGAGCCCCGGGCAAAGTGGACCGGGGAGCTGTTTTTT
TRBV7-2,many,14,-,TRBJ2-5,CASSPPGRKETQYF,TGTGCCAGCAGCCCCCCAGGCCGAAAAGAGACCCAGTACTTC
TRBV4-3,few,19,TRBD2,TRBJ2-2,CASSQDLASGVRDTGELFF,TGCGCCAGCAGCCAAGATTTGGCTAGCGGGGTACGGGACACCGGGGAGCTGTTTTTT
TRBV6-5,few,15,-,TRBJ2-1,CASRSRRGVLNEQFF,TGTGCCAGCAGGTCCAGGCGTGGGGTACTTAATGAGCAGTTCTTC
TRBV11-2,-,15,TRBD2,TRBJ2-2,CASSLASGTSGELFF,TGTGCCAGCAGCTTAGCTTCCGGGACTAGCGGGGAGCTGTTTTTT
TRBV3-1,few,16,TRBD1,TRBJ2-3,CASSPDPGGISDTQYF,TGTGCCAGCAGCCCAGACCCAGGGGGCATTTCAGATACGCAGTATTTT
TRBV20-1,many,15,-,TRBJ2-3,CSACGGSSFTDTQYF,TGCAGTGCCTGCGGGGGCTCCTCTTTCACAGATACGCAGTATTTT
TRBV12-3/TRBV12-4,-,12,-,TRBJ1-1,CASSPWYPEAFF,TGTGCCAGCAGTCCCTGGTACCCTGAAGCTTTCTTT
TRBV12-3/TRBV12-4,many,15,TRBD1,TRBJ1-1,CASSLGDRDDTEAFF,TGTGCCAGCAGTTTAGGGGACAGGGATGACACTGAAGCTTTCTTT
TRBV20-1,-,13,TRBD1,TRBJ1-2,CSAKRGLDYGYTF,TGCAGTGCCAAAAGGGGGCTGGACTATGGCTACACCTTC
TRBV20-1,few,14,TRBD1,TRBJ1-1,CSARQGDMNTEAFF,TGCAGTGCTAGGCAGGGGGACATGAACACTGAAGCTTTCTTT
TRBV12-3/TRBV12-4,many,13,-,TRBJ2-5,CASSLADQETQYF,TGTGCCAGCAGTTTGGCAGATCAAGAGACCCAGTACTTC
TRBV6-1,-,13,-,TRBJ2-2,CATGDSNTGELFF,TGTGCGACGGGAGACTCTAACACCGGGGAGCTGTTTTTT
TRBV7-9,many,13,-,TRBJ2-7,CASSLPLPEKQYF,TGTGCCAGCAGCTTACCCCTCCCGGAGAAGCAGTACTTC
TRBV6-1,-,17,-,TRBJ2-4,CASSRADGYPRENIQYF,TGTGCCAGCAGTAGGGCAGACGGGTACCCTCGTGAAAACATTCAGTACTTC
TRBV12-3/TRBV12-4,many,15,TRBD1,TRBJ1-1,CASSPGQGTSTEAFF,TGTGCCAGCAGTCCCGGACAGGGAACGTCCACTGAAGCTTTCTTT
TRBV29-1,many,12,-,TRBJ1-1,CSALTVGAEAFF,TGCAGCGCCTTGACAGTCGGGGCTGAAGCTTTCTTT
TRBV5-6,-,17,TRBD2,TRBJ2-3,CASSFLPLAVSTDTQYF,TGTGCCAGCAGCTTTCTTCCTCTAGCGGTCAGCACAGATACGCAGTATTTT
TRBV9,many,14,TRBD1,TRBJ2-7,CASSPRQGIGEQYF,TGTGCCAGCAGCCCCAGACAGGGAATCGGCGAGCAGTACTTC
TRBV20-1,many,12,-,TRBJ2-5,CSARVMPQPVHF,TGCAGTGCTAGAGTCATGCCGCAGCCCGTGCACTTC
TRBV5-1,-,14,-,TRBJ1-3,CASSQGKSGNTIYF,TGCGCCAGCAGCCAAGGGAAGTCTGGAAACACCATATATTTT
TRBV5-1,many,14,TRBD1,TRBJ2-3,CASSGQVSTDTQYF,TGCGCCAGCAGCGGACAGGTTAGCACAGATACGCAGTATTTT
TRBV19,many,14,-,TRBJ2-7,CASSPDEFAYEQYF,TGTGCCAGTAGTCCTGACGAGTTCGCCTACGAGCAGTACTTC
TRBV6-2/TRBV6-3,-,12,-,TRBJ2-7,CASTTLTYEQYF,TGTGCCAGCACCACCCTCACCTACGAGCAGTACTTC
TRBV20-1,-,14,TRBD1,TRBJ2-3,CSALTGFGTDTQYF,TGCAGTGCTCTGACAGGGTTCGGCACAGATACGCAGTATTTT
TRBV20-1,many,16,TRBD1,TRBJ1-2,CSAPEAGQGSSYGYTF,TGCAGTGCTCCAGAGGCGGGACAGGGTTCGAGCTATGGCTACACCTTC
TRBV11-2,-,15,TRBD2,TRBJ2-3,CASSRAGGRTDTQYF,TGTGCCAGCAGCCGTGCGGGGGGGCGCACAGATACGCAGTATTTT
TRBV7-9,-,12,-,TRBJ1-2,CASSLESGGYTF,TGTGCCAGCAGCTTAGAGTCGGGAGGCTACACCTTC
TRBV20-1,few,16,TRBD2,TRBJ2-1,CSASNRLAGVYNEQFF,TGCAGTGCTAGTAACCGGCTAGCGGGGGTATACAATGAGCAGTTCTTC
TRBV7-2,many,17,TRBD1,TRBJ2-5,CASSLTPRDRGQETQYF,TGTGCCAGCAGCTTAACCCCCAGGGACAGGGGCCAAGAGACCCAGTACTTC